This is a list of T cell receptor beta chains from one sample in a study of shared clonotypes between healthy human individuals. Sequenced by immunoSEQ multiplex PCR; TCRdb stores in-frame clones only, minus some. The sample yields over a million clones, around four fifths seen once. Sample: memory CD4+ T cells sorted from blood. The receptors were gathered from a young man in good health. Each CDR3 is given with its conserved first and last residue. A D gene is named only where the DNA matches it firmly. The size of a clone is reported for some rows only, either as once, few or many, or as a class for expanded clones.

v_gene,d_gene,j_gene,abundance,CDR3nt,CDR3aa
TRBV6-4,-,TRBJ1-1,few,TGTGCCAGCAGTGCCGAGGTGAACACTGAAGCTTTCTTT,CASSAEVNTEAFF
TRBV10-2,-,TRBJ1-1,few,TGCGCCAGCAGTGAGTCGCCAAGTTTAAGGGGTTACACTGAAGCTTTCTTT,CASSESPSLRGYTEAFF
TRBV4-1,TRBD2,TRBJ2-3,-,TGCGCCAGCAGCCGGAGACTAGCGGGGGCGGATACGCAGTATTTT,CASSRRLAGADTQYF
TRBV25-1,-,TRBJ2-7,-,TGTGCCAGCAGTAGTTCCTACGAGCAGTACTTC,CASSSSYEQYF
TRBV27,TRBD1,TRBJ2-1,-,TGTGCCAGCACCTGGGACAGGGGTTCCTACAATGAGCAGTTCTTC,CASTWDRGSYNEQFF
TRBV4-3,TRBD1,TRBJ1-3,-,TGCGCCAGCAGCCAAGACACAGGGGGCGCAAGAAACACCATATATTTT,CASSQDTGGARNTIYF
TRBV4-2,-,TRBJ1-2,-,TGTGCCAGCAGCCAAGAAACTTCCTCGACTGACTTCCTCTATGGCTACACCTTC,CASSQETSSTDFLYGYTF
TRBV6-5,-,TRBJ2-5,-,TGTGCCAGCAGTTACTCGAGTGTGGGAGGCTGGACCCAGTACTTC,CASSYSSVGGWTQYF
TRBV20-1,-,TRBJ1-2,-,TGCAGTGCTAGAAGGACGGATGGCTACACCTTC,CSARRTDGYTF
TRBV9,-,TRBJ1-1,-,TGTGCCAGCAGCTTGGGACCCTCAGGGAACACTGAAGCTTTCTTT,CASSLGPSGNTEAFF
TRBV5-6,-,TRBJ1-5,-,TGTGCCAGCAGCTTGGGGGGGATATGGAATTTCAATCAGCCCCAGCATTTT,CASSLGGIWNFNQPQHF
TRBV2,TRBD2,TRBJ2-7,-,TGTGCCAGCAGTGAAGTCGGGGCGGGAGTGATCTACGAGCAGTACTTC,CASSEVGAGVIYEQYF
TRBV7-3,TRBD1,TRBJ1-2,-,TGTGCCAGCAGCTTGGGACAGGGTAATGGCTACACCTTC,CASSLGQGNGYTF
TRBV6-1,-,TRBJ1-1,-,TGTGCCAGCAGTGAAGGTCGGCCGACCGCTGAAGCTTTCTTT,CASSEGRPTAEAFF
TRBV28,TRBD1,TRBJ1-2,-,TGTGCCAGCACCGCCGTGACAGGGCCTAACTATGGCTACACCTTC,CASTAVTGPNYGYTF
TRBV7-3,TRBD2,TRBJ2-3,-,TGTGCCAGCAGCTTAAGTCCTAGCGGGGGGAGGTCAGATACGCAGTATTTT,CASSLSPSGGRSDTQYF
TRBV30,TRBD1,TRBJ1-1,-,TGTGCCTGGGGTCAGGACAGGGGGGTCACTGAAGCTTTCTTT,CAWGQDRGVTEAFF
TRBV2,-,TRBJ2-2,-,TGTGCCAGCAAGCCGGCGGATCTTGCCACCGGGGAGCTGTTTTTT,CASKPADLATGELFF
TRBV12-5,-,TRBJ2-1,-,TGTGCTAGTGGTTTGGTATTAGGTCTCTCCTACAATGAGCAGTTCTTC,CASGLVLGLSYNEQFF
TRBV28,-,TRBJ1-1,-,TGTGCCAGCAGCCGACGGTTGAACACTGAAGCTTTCTTT,CASSRRLNTEAFF
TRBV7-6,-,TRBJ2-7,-,TGTGCCAGCAGCCTTGAGACAGGCTTTAGCTCCTACGAGCAGTACTTC,CASSLETGFSSYEQYF
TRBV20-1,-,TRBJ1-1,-,TGCAGTGCTAGCGACACGGTTGACGCTTTCTTT,CSASDTVDAFF
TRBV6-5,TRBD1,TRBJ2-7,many,TGTGCCAGCAGTTCCCGGGACAGGGTTTACGAGCAGTACTTC,CASSSRDRVYEQYF
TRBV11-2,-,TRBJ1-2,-,TGTGCCAGCAGCTTAGATCGTGCGGACAGAGGCGGCTACACCTTC,CASSLDRADRGGYTF
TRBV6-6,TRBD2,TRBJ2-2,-,TGTGCCAGCAGTTACGATGGGGGGAGGGGCACCGGGGAGCTGTTTTTT,CASSYDGGRGTGELFF
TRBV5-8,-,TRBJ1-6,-,TGTGCCAGCAGCCGTTGGACTTTCTCCTATAATTCACCCCTCCACTTT,CASSRWTFSYNSPLHF
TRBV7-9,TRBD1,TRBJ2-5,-,TGTGCCAGCAGTCCAACAGGGGGCCAGGGGTGGCAGTACTTC,CASSPTGGQGWQYF
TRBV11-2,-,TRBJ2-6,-,TGTGCCAGCAGCTTCGCTCAAAGGCAGAGCTCTGGGGCCAACGTCCTGACTTTC,CASSFAQRQSSGANVLTF